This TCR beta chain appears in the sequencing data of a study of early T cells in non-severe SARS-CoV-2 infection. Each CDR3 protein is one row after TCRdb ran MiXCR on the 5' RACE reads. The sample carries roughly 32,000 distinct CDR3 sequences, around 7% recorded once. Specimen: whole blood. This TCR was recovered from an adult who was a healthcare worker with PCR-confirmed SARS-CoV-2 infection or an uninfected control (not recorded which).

Written as DNA, the CDR3 is TGTGCCAGCAGCTTAGACGGCACGAACACCGGGGAGCTGTTTTTT. Amino acids: CASSLDGTNTGELFF. The chain couples TRBV7-9 to TRBJ2-2; D remains unclear. Germline CDR1 and CDR2: SEHNR and FQNEAQ (reference sequence). Trimming removed 1 base at V and 0 bases at J, with 6 bases between. The CDR3 is made up of 15 amino acids.